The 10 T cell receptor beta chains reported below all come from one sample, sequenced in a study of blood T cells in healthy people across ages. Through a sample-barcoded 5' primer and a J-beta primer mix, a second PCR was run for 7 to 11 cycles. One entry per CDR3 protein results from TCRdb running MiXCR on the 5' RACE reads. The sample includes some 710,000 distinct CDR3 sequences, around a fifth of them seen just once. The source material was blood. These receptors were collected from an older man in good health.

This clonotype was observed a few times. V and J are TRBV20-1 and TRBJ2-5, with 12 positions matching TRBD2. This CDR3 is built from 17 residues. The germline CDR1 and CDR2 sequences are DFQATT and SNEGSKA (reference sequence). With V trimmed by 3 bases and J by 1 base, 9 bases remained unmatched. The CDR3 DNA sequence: TGCAGTGCTAGTGGACTAGCGGGGACGCCAACCCAAGAGACCCAGTACTTC. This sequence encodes CSASGLAGTPTQETQYF.

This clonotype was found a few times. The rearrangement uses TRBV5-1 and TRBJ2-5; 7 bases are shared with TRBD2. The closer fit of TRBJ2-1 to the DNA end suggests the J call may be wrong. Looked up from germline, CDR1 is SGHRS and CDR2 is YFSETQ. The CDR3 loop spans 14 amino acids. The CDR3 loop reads CASSLSSGGIEQFF. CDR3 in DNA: TGCGCCAGCAGCTTGTCTAGCGGTGGTATTGAGCAGTTCTTC.

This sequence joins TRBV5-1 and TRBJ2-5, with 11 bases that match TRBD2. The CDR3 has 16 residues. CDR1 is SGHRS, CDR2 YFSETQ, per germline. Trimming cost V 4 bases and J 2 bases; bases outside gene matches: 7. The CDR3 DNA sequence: TGCGCCAGCAGCGCGGGACTAGCGGCATCTCAAGAGACCCAGTACTTC. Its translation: CASSAGLAASQETQYF. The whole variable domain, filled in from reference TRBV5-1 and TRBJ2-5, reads KAGVTQTPRYLIKTRGQQVTLSCSPISGHRSVSWYQQTPGQGLQFLFEYFSETQRNKGNFPGRFSGRQFSNSRSEMNVSTLELGDSALYLCASSAGLAASQETQYFGPGTRLLVL.

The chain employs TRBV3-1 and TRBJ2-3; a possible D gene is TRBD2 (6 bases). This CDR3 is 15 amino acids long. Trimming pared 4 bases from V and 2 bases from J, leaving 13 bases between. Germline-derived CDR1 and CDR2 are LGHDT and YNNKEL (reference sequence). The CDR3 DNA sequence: TGTGCCAGCAGCCCTAATAGCGGATACACAGATACGCAGTATTTT. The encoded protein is CASSPNSGYTDTQYF.

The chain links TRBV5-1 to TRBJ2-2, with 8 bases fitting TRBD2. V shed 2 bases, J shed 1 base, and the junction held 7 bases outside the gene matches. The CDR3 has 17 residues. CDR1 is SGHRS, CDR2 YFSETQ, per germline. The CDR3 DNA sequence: TGCGCCAGCAGCTTAACGGGAGGGGGTCTGAACACCGGGGAGCTGTTTTTT. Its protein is CASSLTGGGLNTGELFF.

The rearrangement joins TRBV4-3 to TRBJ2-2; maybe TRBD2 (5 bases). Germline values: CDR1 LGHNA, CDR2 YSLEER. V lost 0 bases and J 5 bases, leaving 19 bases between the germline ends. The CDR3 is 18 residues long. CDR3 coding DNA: TGCGCCAGCAGCCAAGATAAGCGGCCTTGGCTTGATACCGGGGAGCTGTTTTTT. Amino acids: CASSQDKRPWLDTGELFF.

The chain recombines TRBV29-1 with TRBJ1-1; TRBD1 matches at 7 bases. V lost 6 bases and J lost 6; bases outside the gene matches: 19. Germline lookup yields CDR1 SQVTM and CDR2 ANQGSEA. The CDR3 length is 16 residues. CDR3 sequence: CSVGGLRDRGFSEAFF. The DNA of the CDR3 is TGCAGCGTGGGGGGGTTACGGGACAGAGGGTTTTCTGAAGCTTTCTTT.

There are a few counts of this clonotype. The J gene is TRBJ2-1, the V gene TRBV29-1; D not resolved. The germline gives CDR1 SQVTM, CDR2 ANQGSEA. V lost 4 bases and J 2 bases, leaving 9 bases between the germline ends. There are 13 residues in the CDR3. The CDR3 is CSVAGQPYNEQFF. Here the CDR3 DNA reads TGCAGCGTTGCCGGGCAACCCTACAATGAGCAGTTCTTC.

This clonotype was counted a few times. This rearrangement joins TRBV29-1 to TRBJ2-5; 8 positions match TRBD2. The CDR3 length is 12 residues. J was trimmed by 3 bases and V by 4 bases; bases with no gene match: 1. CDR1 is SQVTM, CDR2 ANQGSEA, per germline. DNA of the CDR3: TGCAGCGTTGCCGGGGGGGAAGAGACCCAGTACTTC. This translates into CSVAGGEETQYF.

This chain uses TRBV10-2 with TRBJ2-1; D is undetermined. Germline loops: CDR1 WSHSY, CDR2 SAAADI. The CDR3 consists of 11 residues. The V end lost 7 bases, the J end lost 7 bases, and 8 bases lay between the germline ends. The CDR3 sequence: CASKAVNEQFF. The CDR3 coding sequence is TGCGCCAGCAAGGCGGTGAATGAGCAGTTCTTC.